These 21 T cell receptor beta chains were sequenced from one sample in a study of shared clonotypes between healthy human individuals (dated by TCRdb to about 2020). Library preparation employed the immunoSEQ multiplex PCR assay. TCRdb took over this immuneACCESS table, retaining in-frame rearrangements with V and J assigned. Such tables are incomplete; in checked studies, under half of the missing clones stem from an unresolved V gene, and the remainder is unexplained. The sample table records 2 million to 2.5 million clones; approximately 93% of these occur just once. Clones ranked in the top ten supply approximately 0.35% of the sample. Sequencing was performed on naive CD4+ T cells from PBMCs. According to the study, the label for this sample's cell subset or site signals: CD45RA+ positively selected. The receptors come from a man between 18 and 29 years old in good health. Some clones in this sample may be carry-over from other donors' samples.

V is TRBV9 and J is TRBJ2-7; D is perhaps TRBD1 (5 bases). In germline, CDR1 is SGDLS, CDR2 YYNGEE. There are 15 residues in the CDR3. Trimming removed 0 bases from V and 2 bases from J, with 12 bases in between. The CDR3 spells CASSVGIGDAYEQYF. The CDR3 bases are TGTGCCAGCAGCGTAGGTATAGGGGATGCCTACGAGCAGTACTTC.

Details on this clone: Other DNA sequences in this specimen translate into the identical CDR3. The V gene is TRBV14, the J gene TRBJ2-5; D call uncertain. This CDR3 contains 11 residues. Germline lookup yields CDR1 SGHDN and CDR2 FVKESK. V gave up 2 bases and J gave up 2 bases, with 0 bases separating them. The DNA for the CDR3 is TGTGCCAGCAGCCAACAAGAGACCCAGTACTTC. It translates to CASSQQETQYF. The variable domain in full, with the rest retrieved from reference TRBV14 and TRBJ2-5, is EAGVTQFPSHSVIEKGQTVTLRCDPISGHDNLYWYRRVMGKEIKFLLHFVKESKQDESGMPNNRFLAERTGGTYSTLKVQPAELEDSGVYFCASSQQETQYFGPGTRLLVL.

This clone was detected once. The chain carries TRBV21-1 and TRBJ1-2. TRBV21-1 is described as a pseudogene. The CDR3 extends over 14 amino acids. This chain's CDR3 is CASSSKGGVFGYTF. CDR3 nucleotides: TGTGCCAGCAGCTCCAAAGGGGGGGTGTTCGGCTACACCTTC.

This clone was detected only once. The chain uses TRBV5-1 and TRBJ2-1; the D call may be TRBD1 or TRBD2 (5 bases each). Germline CDR1 reads SGHRS; CDR2 reads YFSETQ. V shed 4 bases and J shed 8 bases, with 19 bases lying between them. This CDR3 spans 15 amino acids. CDR3 nucleotide sequence: TGCGCCAGCAGCGTAACCGGGGCTCCCGGCGATGAGCAGTTCTTC. Translating it yields CASSVTGAPGDEQFF. Together with reference TRBV5-1 and TRBJ2-1, the CDR3 gives the full variable domain: KAGVTQTPRYLIKTRGQQVTLSCSPISGHRSVSWYQQTPGQGLQFLFEYFSETQRNKGNFPGRFSGRQFSNSRSEMNVSTLELGDSALYLCASSVTGAPGDEQFFGPGTRLTVL.

V is TRBV5-1 and J is TRBJ1-1, with TRBD1 as a possible D gene (6 bases). Per germline, CDR1 SGHRS and CDR2 YFSETQ. V lost 4 bases to trimming and J lost 6 bases, with 19 bases between them. This CDR3 has 15 residues. The CDR3 spells CASSPQGLPTAEAFF. As DNA, the CDR3 is TGCGCCAGCAGCCCCCAGGGGCTTCCAACAGCTGAAGCTTTCTTT.

A note on this clone: The same CDR3 can be traced to other DNA sequences in this sample. The chain carries TRBV25-1 and TRBJ2-5; the D is unclear. V dropped 4 bases and J dropped 2 bases, with 5 bases sitting between them. This CDR3 contains 12 residues. CDR1 MGHDK and CDR2 SYGVNS come from the germline V gene. The CDR3 sequence is CASSALQETQYF. The CDR3 DNA sequence: TGTGCCAGCAGTGCTCTTCAAGAGACCCAGTACTTC.

J is TRBJ1-3 and V is TRBV2; the match to TRBD1 covers 7 bases. The CDR3 is made up of 13 amino acids. V shed 7 bases, J shed 3 bases, and the junction held 3 bases outside the gene matches. Germline-derived CDR1 and CDR2 are SNHLY and FYNNEI. This CDR3 is CASNGQVGNTIYF. For the CDR3, the DNA is TGTGCCAGCAACGGACAGGTTGGAAACACCATATATTTT.

A note on this clone: The junction and the germline gene differ at one end; a read error may be behind it. The J gene is TRBJ1-3, the V gene TRBV19; D is unclear. The CDR3 length is 16 residues. CDR1 is LNHDA and CDR2 is SQIVND in the germline V gene (reference sequence). CDR3 sequence: CASTILDGSRGNTIYF. Written as DNA, the CDR3 is TGTGCCAGTACTATACTAGACGGGTCCCGGGGAAACACCATATATTTT.

The chain joins TRBV30 to TRBJ2-4; the D gene is possibly TRBD1 (6 bases). Germline V lookup: CDR1 GTSNPN, CDR2 SVGIG (reference sequence). The ends were cut back, 2 bases at V and 1 base at J, with 18 bases in the middle. CDR3 size: 17 residues. CDR3 in DNA: TGTGCCTGGAGTCCCCCCAGGTCCCAGGGGGCCAAAAACATTCAGTACTTC. This codes for CAWSPPRSQGAKNIQYF.

V is TRBV5-1 and J is TRBJ1-2; 7 bases fit TRBD1. Germline trimming cut 4 bases from V and 2 bases from J; bases unmatched to any gene: 2. Germline-derived CDR1 and CDR2 are SGHRS and YFSETQ. The CDR3 is made up of 13 amino acids. CDR3 loop: CASSDRVNYGYTF. In nucleotides, the CDR3 is TGCGCCAGCAGCGACAGGGTCAACTATGGCTACACCTTC.

This chain joins TRBV7-9 and TRBJ2-7; D call uncertain. The germline V and J ends were trimmed by 5 bases and 0 bases, with 20 bases remaining between them. CDR1 and CDR2 from the germline V gene are SEHNR and FQNEAQ (reference sequence). The CDR3 spans 17 residues. The CDR3 DNA reads TGTGCCAGCAGCCCCCCGCCGAGGACCGGGCGCTCCTACGAGCAGTACTTC. It yields the protein CASSPPPRTGRSYEQYF.

The chain is built from TRBV5-1 and TRBJ1-2; TRBD1 might be the D (5 bases). The ends were cut back, 3 bases at V and 0 bases at J, with 12 bases in the middle. Germline loops: CDR1 SGHRS, CDR2 YFSETQ. The CDR3 runs to 15 residues. CDR3 nucleotides: TGCGCCAGCAGCTGGGGCCTGGCAGCTAACTATGGCTACACCTTC. Translating it yields CASSWGLAANYGYTF.

The V and J genes are TRBV28 and TRBJ1-4; perhaps TRBD1 as D (5 bases). Trimming took off 4 bases at V and 12 bases at J, with 12 bases between the two ends. This CDR3 is 12 amino acids long. Germline CDR1 and CDR2: MDHEN and SYDVKM. The CDR3 nucleotides read TGTGCCAGCAGTTCGGCCCTGACAGAACTGTTTTTT. This codes for CASSSALTELFF.

The chain employs TRBV5-1 and TRBJ2-2, with D possibly matching TRBD1 (6 bases). The CDR3 contains 15 residues. V lost 3 bases to trimming and J lost 5 bases, with 14 bases between them. The germline gives CDR1 SGHRS, CDR2 YFSETQ. The CDR3 spells CASSSGHMTTGELFF. In DNA form, the CDR3 reads TGCGCCAGCAGCTCGGGACACATGACAACCGGGGAGCTGTTTTTT. Using reference TRBV5-1 and TRBJ2-2 for the parts outside the CDR3, the full variable domain is KAGVTQTPRYLIKTRGQQVTLSCSPISGHRSVSWYQQTPGQGLQFLFEYFSETQRNKGNFPGRFSGRQFSNSRSEMNVSTLELGDSALYLCASSSGHMTTGELFFGEGSRLTVL.

This chain connects TRBV25-1 to TRBJ1-1; D possibly corresponds to TRBD1 (6 bases). Trimming shortened V by 1 base and J by 7 bases, and 19 bases separated the two germline ends. Per germline, CDR1 MGHDK and CDR2 SYGVNS. This CDR3 is built from 16 residues. In DNA form, the CDR3 reads TGTGCCAGCAGTGAATTTGGAGCGACAGGAGCGATTGAAGCTTTCTTT. Encoded protein: CASSEFGATGAIEAFF.

As regards this clone: The same CDR3 can be traced to other DNA sequences in this sample. The chain joins TRBV18 to TRBJ2-5; D remains unclear. The V end lost 0 bases, the J end lost 5 bases, and 7 bases lay between the germline ends. In germline, CDR1 is KGHSH, CDR2 LQKENI. There are 13 residues in the CDR3. CDR3: CASSPPPGETQYF. The DNA of the CDR3 is TGTGCCAGCTCACCACCGCCGGGTGAGACCCAGTACTTC.

The chain uses TRBV19 and TRBJ2-6; D is ambiguous. V was shortened by 4 bases and J by 0 bases, with 7 bases between the two germline ends. Germline V gives CDR1 LNHDA, CDR2 SQIVND (reference sequence). This CDR3 contains 15 residues. This CDR3 is CASSKYNSGANVLTF. In nucleotides, the CDR3 is TGTGCCAGTAGTAAGTACAACTCTGGGGCCAACGTCCTGACTTTC.

V gene TRBV14 combines with J gene TRBJ2-3, with TRBD2 identical over 7 bases. The V gene end was trimmed by 1 base and the J gene end by 2 bases; junction bases not matched to a gene: 9. Germline assignment: CDR1 SGHDN and CDR2 FVKESK. CDR3 size: 17 residues. This CDR3 reads CASSQVRSSGFTDTQYF. The CDR3 DNA reads as TGTGCCAGCAGCCAAGTTAGGTCTAGCGGATTCACAGATACGCAGTATTTT. The full variable domain, with the rest looked up from reference TRBV14 and TRBJ2-3, is EAGVTQFPSHSVIEKGQTVTLRCDPISGHDNLYWYRRVMGKEIKFLLHFVKESKQDESGMPNNRFLAERTGGTYSTLKVQPAELEDSGVYFCASSQVRSSGFTDTQYFGPGTRLTVL.

This clone was seen only once. The J gene is TRBJ1-5, the V gene TRBV18, with D unclear. The CDR3 contains 14 residues. Germline CDR1 reads KGHSH; CDR2 reads LQKENI. The V end was cut by 2 bases, the J end by 5 bases, with 10 bases between. The CDR3 DNA reads as TGTGCCAGCTCACCAGCTCCATCGGATCAGCCCCAGCATTTT. This sequence encodes CASSPAPSDQPQHF.

This sequence joins TRBV6-1 and TRBJ1-5; 8 nucleotides align to TRBD1. The CDR3 runs 14 residues. Unmatched junction bases numbered 3, after V lost 2 bases and J lost 6 bases. Germline CDR1 reads MNHNS; CDR2 reads SASEGT. The CDR3 loop reads CASSEQGAVQPQHF. CDR3 bases: TGTGCCAGCAGTGAACAGGGGGCGGTTCAGCCCCAGCATTTT.

The rearrangement links TRBV6-1 to TRBJ2-3; 12 bases map to TRBD2. The trim removed 4 bases at V and 1 base at J, leaving 3 bases unmatched. CDR1 MNHNS and CDR2 SASEGT come from the germline V gene. The length of the CDR3 is 16 residues. CDR3 nucleotide sequence: TGTGCCAGCAGTGCCCGACTAGCGGGAGGCACAGATACGCAGTATTTT. It specifies CASSARLAGGTDTQYF.